Presented here are 26 T cell receptor beta chains from one specimen sequenced in a study of T cell responses to AZD1222 COVID-19 vaccine. Assay used: immunoSEQ multiplex PCR; TCRdb lists only in-frame clones, some missing. The sample has about 99,000 clones; roughly 85% are singletons. Source: peripheral blood, taken on day 0 of AZD1222 vaccination. Receptors were obtained from an adult in good health.

The chain recombines TRBV5-1 with TRBJ1-3; D is undetermined. Germline CDR1 SGHRS, CDR2 YFSETQ. CDR3 length: 16 residues. Trimming took 4 bases from V and 0 from J, leaving 14 bases between them. CDR3 sequence: CASSPDPTRSGNTIYF. CDR3 nucleotides: TGCGCCAGCAGCCCGGACCCAACACGCTCTGGAAACACCATATATTTT.

The sample holds a few counts of this clone. The chain has TRBV6-5 and TRBJ1-1; no clear D gene. This CDR3 comprises 13 residues. The germline V gene encodes CDR1 MNHEY and CDR2 SVGAGI. V shed 6 bases and J shed 7 bases, with 15 bases lying between them. CDR3 sequence reads: CASSTQLVGEAFF. For the CDR3, the DNA is TGTGCCAGCAGCACCCAGCTCGTGGGTGAAGCTTTCTTT.

This sequence joins TRBV19 and TRBJ2-3, with D perhaps TRBD1 or TRBD2 (5 bases each). V lost 2 bases, J lost 4 bases, and 19 bases lay in between. The CDR3 sequence is 17 residues long. CDR1 is LNHDA and CDR2 is SQIVND in the germline V gene (reference sequence). CDR3 in amino acids: CASSISAGGGVPDTQYF. CDR3 nucleotide sequence: TGTGCCAGTAGTATAAGCGCGGGTGGGGGTGTCCCAGATACGCAGTATTTT.

V and J are TRBV7-3 and TRBJ2-7, with D possibly matching TRBD2 (5 bases). This CDR3 contains 14 residues. CDR1 and CDR2 from the germline V gene are SGHTA and FQGTGA. V lost 5 bases to trimming and J lost 3 bases, with 14 bases between them. The CDR3 here is CASSPDSTFYEQYF. The CDR3 DNA sequence: TGTGCCAGCAGCCCGGACTCCACCTTCTACGAGCAGTACTTC.

The V and J genes are TRBV7-2 and TRBJ1-4; TRBD1 agrees at 9 bases. Germline V gene sequence: CDR1 SGHTA, CDR2 FQGNSA. The CDR3 length is 15 residues. The trim removed 1 base at V and 5 bases at J, leaving 2 bases unmatched. In nucleotides, the CDR3 is TGTGCCAGCAGCTTAGAGGGACAGGGAAATGAAAAACTGTTTTTT. This codes for CASSLEGQGNEKLFF.

In DNA, the CDR3 is TGTGCCAGCACCTTGACCCCAAACACTGAAGCTTTCTTT. Its protein is CASTLTPNTEAFF. The chain joins TRBV6-5 to TRBJ1-1; D is ambiguous. V lost 7 bases and J 2 bases, leaving 11 bases between the germline ends. This CDR3 has 13 residues. CDR1 and CDR2 from the germline V gene are MNHEY and SVGAGI.

This rearrangement joins TRBV29-1 to TRBJ1-1; weak D call: TRBD1 (5 bases). Trimming removed 6 bases at V and 3 bases at J, with 20 bases between. This CDR3 is 15 amino acids long. Germline CDR1 and CDR2: SQVTM and ANQGSEA. CDR3 residues: CSVSLRGTVDTEAFF. CDR3 nucleotides: TGCAGCGTCAGTTTAAGGGGAACAGTAGACACTGAAGCTTTCTTT.

The CDR3 DNA reads as TGCGCCAGCAGCTTGGCCCGCGCAACTAATGAAAAACTGTTTTTT. It codes for CASSLARATNEKLFF. The V and J genes are TRBV5-1 and TRBJ1-4; D is ambiguous. Trimming took 0 bases from V and 0 from J, leaving 6 bases between them. CDR1 is SGHRS, CDR2 YFSETQ, per germline. The CDR3 totals 15 residues.

J is TRBJ1-1 and V is TRBV7-9; D might be TRBD1 (6 bases). The CDR3 spans 12 residues. Deletions cut 8 bases from V and 2 bases from J, with 9 bases between. Germline V gene data show CDR1 as SEHNR and CDR2 as FQNEAQ (reference sequence). CDR3 DNA sequence: TGTGCCAGCGGACAGAGCAACACTGAAGCTTTCTTT. Residues: CASGQSNTEAFF.

This clone turned up a few times. The chain is built from TRBV7-2 and TRBJ2-1, with D uncertain. From germline, CDR1 is SGHTA and CDR2 FQGNSA. V lost 5 bases, J lost 9 bases, and 11 bases lay in between. The CDR3 spans 12 residues. The CDR3 sequence: CASSPNVREQFF. The CDR3 DNA follows: TGTGCCAGCAGCCCGAACGTCCGTGAGCAGTTCTTC.

The J gene is TRBJ1-3, the V gene TRBV5-5; 7 positions agree with TRBD1. V trimming: 1 base; J trimming: 14 bases; junction bases outside the gene matches: 9. Germline assignment: CDR1 SGHKS and CDR2 YYEKEE (reference sequence). The CDR3 extends over 13 amino acids. CDR3 coding DNA: TGTGCCAGCAGCTTGACTTTCCAGGGACAGCTATATTTT. Amino acids: CASSLTFQGQLYF.

The chain is built from TRBV4-3 and TRBJ1-2; possible D gene TRBD1, 5 bases. Trimming stripped 3 bases from V and 4 bases from J, with 15 bases between. The CDR3 totals 15 residues. Germline V gene sequence: CDR1 LGHNA, CDR2 YSLEER. The DNA for the CDR3 is TGCGCCAGCAGCCAGGGGGGAGCGACGGGCTATGGCTACACCTTC. Amino acid sequence: CASSQGGATGYGYTF.

This clone was picked up a small number of times. The rearrangement joins TRBV5-3 to TRBJ1-5; 8 bases are shared with TRBD1. TRBV5-3 is an open reading frame, and its role is uncertain. The CDR3 consists of 15 residues. Germline trimming cut 2 bases from V and 2 bases from J; bases unmatched to any gene: 3. The CDR3, as DNA: TGTGCCAGAAGCTTTACAGGGGGGGGCAATCAGCCCCAGCATTTT. Encoded protein: CARSFTGGGNQPQHF.

This sequence joins TRBV10-3 and TRBJ2-2, with 7 bases identical to TRBD1. The CDR3 covers 14 residues. Germline assignment: CDR1 ENHRY and CDR2 SYGVKD. The junction had 5 bases not matched to a gene; V was cut back by 4 bases and J by 6 bases. The CDR3 is CAISGGQVPGELFF. DNA for the CDR3: TGTGCCATCAGTGGTGGACAGGTCCCCGGGGAGCTGTTTTTT.

This clone was recorded a few times. The chain couples TRBV11-2 to TRBJ2-1; 10 bases line up with TRBD2. Per germline, CDR1 SGHAT and CDR2 FQNNGV. Trimming at V came to 4 bases and at J to 6 bases, leaving 12 bases not matched to a gene. The CDR3 is 17 amino acids. The CDR3 here is CASSSPISGGPSNEQFF. As DNA, the CDR3 is TGTGCCAGCAGCTCTCCCATTAGCGGGGGGCCATCCAATGAGCAGTTCTTC.

CDR3 region: CASSPQVGNTEAFF. CDR3 bases: TGTGCCAGCTCACCACAAGTCGGAAACACTGAAGCTTTCTTT. The chain employs TRBV18 and TRBJ1-1; D unresolved. The CDR3 sequence is 14 residues long. The V gene lost 1 base and the J gene lost 2 bases, with 8 bases spanning the gap. Germline V gene lookup returns CDR1 KGHSH and CDR2 LQKENI.

Points on this clone: The junction differs from germline at one of its ends, possibly a read error. V gene TRBV5-1 combines with J gene TRBJ1-1; D gene ambiguous. CDR3 length equals 12 residues. CDR1 and CDR2 (germline): SGHRS, YFSETQ. CDR3 in amino acids: CASSREGTEAFF. CDR3 DNA sequence: TGTGCCAGCAGCCGAGAGGGCACTGAAGCTTTCTTT.

This chain joins TRBV27 and TRBJ2-6; D may match TRBD1 or TRBD2 (5 bases each). The CDR3 loop spans 18 amino acids. V was trimmed by 3 bases and J by 0 bases, leaving 15 bases between them. The germline V gene has CDR1 MNHEY and CDR2 SMNVEV (reference sequence). CDR3 amino acids: CASSFRMGRDSGANVLTF. The CDR3 bases are TGTGCCAGCAGTTTCCGAATGGGACGGGACTCTGGGGCCAACGTCCTGACTTTC.

This sequence joins TRBV24-1 and TRBJ1-2, with a weak D call TRBD1 (5 bases). Germline V CDR1 and CDR2: KGHDR, SFDVKD. The V and J ends lost 3 bases and 4 bases respectively, with 17 bases between them. The CDR3 runs 16 residues. CDR3 nucleotides: TGTGCCACCAGTGATCCATCCCAGGCGGGGGGCTATGGCTACACCTTC. This encodes CATSDPSQAGGYGYTF.

This chain's CDR3 is CASSLDPASKTQYF. CDR3 sequence (DNA): TGTGCCAGCAGCTTAGATCCAGCGTCGAAGACCCAGTACTTC. The chain combines TRBV7-9 with TRBJ2-5, with unresolved D. V was trimmed by 1 base and J by 6 bases, leaving 12 bases between them. The CDR3 totals 14 residues. Germline V lookup: CDR1 SEHNR, CDR2 FQNEAQ (reference sequence).

With respect to this clone: At one of its ends the junction is not consistent with the germline gene, which may arise from a read error. This chain joins TRBV5-1 and TRBJ1-2; 7 bases line up with TRBD1. The CDR3 length is 14 residues. Germline V gene sequence: CDR1 SGHRS, CDR2 YFSETQ. The CDR3 loop is CASSAGTEGGGYTF. CDR3 coding DNA: TGTGCCAGCAGCGCCGGGACAGAGGGTGGTGGCTACACCTTC.

This clone was counted once. This chain connects TRBV19 to TRBJ2-2, with 8 bases lining up with TRBD1. The J segment lost 7 bases and the V segment lost 4 bases, leaving 5 bases of the junction unmatched. This CDR3 has 14 residues. The V gene's germline CDR1 is LNHDA and CDR2 SQIVND (reference sequence). The CDR3 DNA follows: TGTGCCAGTAGTACGCAGGGGGCCGGCGGGGAGCTGTTTTTT. It translates to CASSTQGAGGELFF.

The V call is TRBV7-9, the J call TRBJ1-2, with 9 bases lining up with TRBD1. J was trimmed by 5 bases and V by 5 bases; bases with no gene match: 6. The CDR3 is 14 residues long. The germline gives CDR1 SEHNR, CDR2 FQNEAQ (reference sequence). DNA of the CDR3: TGTGCCAGCAGCGAAGGACAGGGGAGATATGGCTACACCTTC. Translated: CASSEGQGRYGYTF.

The chain employs TRBV7-2 and TRBJ1-1; D gene ambiguous. CDR1 SGHTA and CDR2 FQGNSA come from the germline V gene. CDR3 size: 11 residues. Between the trimmed V and J ends, which lost 6 bases and 4 bases, there was a span of 6 bases. CDR3 sequence reads: CASSQFTEAFF. Here the CDR3 DNA reads TGTGCCAGCAGTCAATTCACTGAAGCTTTCTTT.

The CDR3 sequence is CASSPEGYNQPQHF. CDR3 DNA: TGTGCCAGCAGCCCCGAAGGGTACAATCAGCCCCAGCATTTT. The gene calls are TRBV7-2 and TRBJ1-5; no definite D call. The CDR3 totals 14 residues. Trimming stripped 5 bases from V and 3 bases from J, with 11 bases between. Germline V CDR1 and CDR2: SGHTA, FQGNSA.

The genes are TRBV2 and TRBJ2-2; D is perhaps TRBD2 (5 bases). The V gene lost 6 bases and the J gene lost 6 bases, with 11 bases spanning the gap. Looked up from germline, CDR1 is SNHLY and CDR2 is FYNNEI. The CDR3 is made up of 13 amino acids. In DNA, the CDR3 is TGTGCCAGCAGGGCCATGGGAGCCGGGGAGCTGTTTTTT. Translated: CASRAMGAGELFF.